The 12 T cell receptor beta chains reported below all come from one sample, sequenced in a study of shared clonotypes between healthy human individuals (dated by TCRdb to the early 2020s). Library preparation employed the immunoSEQ multiplex PCR assay. In its TCRdb copy, this immuneACCESS table keeps in-frame sequences only and misses some clones. Where compared with another copy, unresolved V genes explain less than half of these, and the others have no known cause. In all, the sample holds about 2 million clones, and 85% to 95% of those were seen once. 0.1% to 0.15% of the sample rests with the top ten. Sequenced input: naive CD4+ T cells sorted from blood. The sample's cell subset or site label is to be understood as: CD45RA+ positively selected. The source is a man aged 18 to 30 in good health.

To note about this clone: The junction shows a germline mismatch at one end, possibly a read error. Additional DNA sequences in this sample encode the identical CDR3. V and J are TRBV7-9 and TRBJ1-6; 8 nucleotides align to TRBD1. The CDR3 is 15 amino acids. CDR1 is SEHNR, CDR2 FQNEAQ, per germline (reference sequence). This chain's CDR3 is CASSLDQGANSPLHF. CDR3 sequence (DNA): TGTGCCAGCAGCTTAGATCAGGGGGCCAATTCGCCCCTCCACTTT.

The V gene is TRBV30, the J gene TRBJ2-6, with D possibly matching TRBD1 (5 bases). Germline values: CDR1 GTSNPN, CDR2 SVGIG (reference sequence). V lost 2 bases, J lost 0 bases, and 11 bases lay in between. This CDR3 comprises 16 residues. In DNA form, the CDR3 reads TGTGCCTGGAGTCTAGGACACCTCTCTGGGGCCAACGTCCTGACTTTC. It is translated as CAWSLGHLSGANVLTF.

The genes are TRBV7-9 and TRBJ2-5; possibly TRBD1 or TRBD2 for D (6 bases each). CDR1 is SEHNR, CDR2 FQNEAQ, per germline (reference sequence). Trimming removed 4 bases from V and 5 bases from J, with 14 bases in between. This CDR3 comprises 14 residues. DNA for the CDR3: TGTGCCAGCAGCTGGGGGGCAGGTGGTGAGACCCAGTACTTC. Its protein product is CASSWGAGGETQYF.

The chain joins TRBV9 to TRBJ2-3, with a tentative D call TRBD2 (5 bases). Deletions cut 4 bases from V and 3 bases from J, with 12 bases between. There are 14 residues in the CDR3. The V gene's germline CDR1 is SGDLS and CDR2 YYNGEE. The CDR3: CASSPITGTDTQYF. CDR3 DNA sequence: TGTGCCAGCAGCCCGATAACGGGGACAGATACGCAGTATTTT.

Concerning this clone: Other DNA sequences in this specimen translate into the identical CDR3. The V gene is TRBV10-3, the J gene TRBJ1-1, with D tentatively TRBD1 (6 bases). CDR3 size: 14 residues. In germline, CDR1 is ENHRY, CDR2 SYGVKD. Trimming stripped 3 bases from V and 1 base from J, with 9 bases between. The CDR3 protein is CAISDRQANTEAFF. In nucleotides, the CDR3 is TGTGCCATCAGTGACAGACAGGCGAACACTGAAGCTTTCTTT.

The count of this clone is one. The chain joins TRBV6-1 to TRBJ1-6, with D possibly being TRBD1 (5 bases). V was clipped by 2 bases and J by 8 bases, with 16 bases between them. The germline V gene encodes CDR1 MNHNS and CDR2 SASEGT. The CDR3 totals 16 residues. The CDR3 region has the DNA TGTGCCAGCAGTGAACCCTGGCGAGGGGAGGATTCACCCCTCCACTTT. It codes for CASSEPWRGEDSPLHF.

V usage is TRBV30 and J usage is TRBJ1-1, with TRBD1 as a possible D gene (6 bases). Looked up from germline, CDR1 is GTSNPN and CDR2 is SVGIG (reference sequence). This CDR3 comprises 12 residues. Deletions cut 4 bases from V and 3 bases from J, with 9 bases between. CDR3 coding DNA: TGTGCCTGGACAGGGGTTTACACTGAAGCTTTCTTT. Translation: CAWTGVYTEAFF.

The chain has TRBV7-9 and TRBJ1-1; D might be TRBD1 (5 bases). V lost 5 bases and J 2 bases, leaving 18 bases between the germline ends. This CDR3 has 16 amino acids. Germline V gives CDR1 SEHNR, CDR2 FQNEAQ (reference sequence). The CDR3 nucleotides are TGTGCCAGCAGCCAAGTACGAGGACACAGAAACACTGAAGCTTTCTTT. Amino acid sequence: CASSQVRGHRNTEAFF. Looking up the rest from reference TRBV7-9 and TRBJ1-1 gives the full variable domain: DTGVSQNPRHKITKRGQNVTFRCDPISEHNRLYWYRQTLGQGPEFLTYFQNEAQLEKSRLLSDRFSAERPKGSFSTLEIQRTEQGDSAMYLCASSQVRGHRNTEAFFGQGTRLTVV.

In the case of this clone: A read error is possible here, since a much larger clone lies one base away. The chain combines TRBV10-3 with TRBJ2-7; 7 nucleotides match TRBD2. The CDR3 extends over 16 amino acids. Germline loops: CDR1 ENHRY, CDR2 SYGVKD. The CDR3 coding sequence is TGTGCCCTCAGTGAGTCGCCTAGCGGCCATGGGTACGAGCAGTACTTC. Protein sequence: CALSESPSGHGYEQYF.

The chain recombines TRBV9 with TRBJ2-1; 7 nucleotides agree with TRBD2. V lost 1 base and J lost 9; bases outside the gene matches: 7. The CDR3 consists of 14 residues. Germline values: CDR1 SGDLS, CDR2 YYNGEE. CDR3 loop: CASSVSRELGEQFF. CDR3 DNA sequence: TGTGCCAGCAGCGTATCGCGGGAGTTAGGTGAGCAGTTCTTC.

In the case of this clone: An end of the junction does not agree with germline; a read error may underlie this. The chain has TRBV10-3 and TRBJ2-3; tentative D call: TRBD2 (5 bases). This CDR3 has 15 amino acids. CDR1 is ENHRY, CDR2 SYGVKD, per germline. The DNA for the CDR3 is TGTGCCAGCAGTGATTTGCAGCGGACCACAGATACGCAGTATTTT. This translates into CASSDLQRTTDTQYF.

V is TRBV6-5 and J is TRBJ2-7; perhaps TRBD2 as D (6 bases). V gave up 5 bases and J gave up 0 bases, with 14 bases separating them. Germline V lookup: CDR1 MNHEY, CDR2 SVGAGI. The CDR3 is 15 amino acids. Written as DNA, the CDR3 is TGTGCCAGCAGTCGACCTAGCGCGAGCTCCTACGAGCAGTACTTC. Translating gives CASSRPSASSYEQYF.